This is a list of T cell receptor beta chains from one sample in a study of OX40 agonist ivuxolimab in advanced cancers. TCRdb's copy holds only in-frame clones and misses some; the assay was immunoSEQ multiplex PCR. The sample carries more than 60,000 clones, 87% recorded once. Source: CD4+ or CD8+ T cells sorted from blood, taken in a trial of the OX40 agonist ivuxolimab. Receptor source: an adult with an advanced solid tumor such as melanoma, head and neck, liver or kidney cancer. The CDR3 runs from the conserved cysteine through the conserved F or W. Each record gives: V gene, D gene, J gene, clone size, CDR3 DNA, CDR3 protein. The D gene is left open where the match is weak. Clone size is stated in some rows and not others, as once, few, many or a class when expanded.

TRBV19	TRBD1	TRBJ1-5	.	TGTGCCAGTAGTATACCCGGACAGGGTTGGCAGCCCCAGCATTTT	CASSIPGQGWQPQHF
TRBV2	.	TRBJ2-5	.	TGTGCCACCGATCGAGGACTGGTGAAAGAGACCCAGTACTTC	CATDRGLVKETQYF
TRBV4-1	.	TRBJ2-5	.	TGCGCCAGCAGCCTCCAGCCTCAAGAGACCCAGTACTTC	CASSLQPQETQYF
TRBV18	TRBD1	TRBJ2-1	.	TGTGCCAGCTACACAGGGGCCGCCGGCAATGAGCAGTTCTTC	CASYTGAAGNEQFF
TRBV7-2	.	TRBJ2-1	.	TGTGCCAGCAGCCTTTTATACAATGAGCAGTTCTTC	CASSLLYNEQFF
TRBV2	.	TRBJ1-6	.	TGTGCCAGCAGTGGGGGGGCTCCCTATAATTCACCCCTCCACTTT	CASSGGAPYNSPLHF
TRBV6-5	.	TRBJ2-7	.	TGTGCCAGCAGAGCTGGCTACGTCAATTACGAGCAGTACTTC	CASRAGYVNYEQYF
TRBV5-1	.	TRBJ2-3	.	TGCGCCAGCAGCTTGGGCCAGGGCACGAGGGATACGCAGTATTTT	CASSLGQGTRDTQYF
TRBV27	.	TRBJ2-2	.	TGTGCCAGCGGCCGTAACACCGGGGAGCTGTTTTTT	CASGRNTGELFF
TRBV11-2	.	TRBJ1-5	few	TGTGCCAGCAGCTTAGATCAGGGAGATCAGCCCCAGCATTTT	CASSLDQGDQPQHF
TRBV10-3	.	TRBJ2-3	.	TGTGCCATCGGGTGGGCAAGAGATACGCAGTATTTT	CAIGWARDTQYF
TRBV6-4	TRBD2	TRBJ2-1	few	TGTGCCAGCACCTCGCTAGCGGGCGGTGAGCAGTTCTTC	CASTSLAGGEQFF
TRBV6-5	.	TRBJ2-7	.	TGTGCCAGCACCAAAAACCCCTACGAGCAGTACTTC	CASTKNPYEQYF
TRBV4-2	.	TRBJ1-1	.	TGTGCCAGCAGCCCTACCGGGACCTACACTGAAGCTTTCTTT	CASSPTGTYTEAFF
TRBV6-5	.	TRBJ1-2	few	TGTGCCAGCAGTTACGGGGGGCAGGGCAACTATGGCTACACCTTC	CASSYGGQGNYGYTF
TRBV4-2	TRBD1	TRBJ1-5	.	TGTGCCAGCAGCCAAGGGCCCGGGACAGGGAATCAGCCCCAGCATTTT	CASSQGPGTGNQPQHF
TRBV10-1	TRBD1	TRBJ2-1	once	TGCGCCAGCAGTGGCTCCTGGTGGACAGGGGGAAATGAGCAGTTCTTC	CASSGSWWTGGNEQFF
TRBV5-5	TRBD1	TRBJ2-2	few	TGTGCCAGCAGTAAGGGACAGAGAACGTTAAACACCGGGGAGCTGTTTTTT	CASSKGQRTLNTGELFF
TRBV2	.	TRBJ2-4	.	TGTGCCAGCAGGTTGGGTATCGGAAACATTCAGTACTTC	CASRLGIGNIQYF
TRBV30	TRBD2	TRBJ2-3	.	TGTGCCTGGAGGTTAGGCGGGAGTCGGGCAGATACGCAGTATTTT	CAWRLGGSRADTQYF
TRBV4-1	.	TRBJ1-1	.	TGCGCCAGCAGCCCTGATACAGGGGAAGCTTTCTTT	CASSPDTGEAFF
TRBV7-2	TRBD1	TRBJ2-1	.	TGTGCCAGCAGCTTAAAATCTATCAGGGGGCATAATGAGCAGTTCTTC	CASSLKSIRGHNEQFF
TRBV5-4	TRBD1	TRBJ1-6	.	TGTGCCAGCAGCGAACACAGGGGGGATAGACCCCTCCACTTT	CASSEHRGDRPLHF
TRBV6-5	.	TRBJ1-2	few	TGTGCCATTCAGGACGATCGCAAAGGCTACACCTTC	CAIQDDRKGYTF
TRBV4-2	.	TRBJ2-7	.	TGTGCCAGCAGCCAAGGCCCCCGGGACTTGAACGAGCAGTACTTC	CASSQGPRDLNEQYF
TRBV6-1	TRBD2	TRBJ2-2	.	TGTGCCATCTACAAAGCGGGGGGGCCCCCCGGGGAGCTGTTTTTT	CAIYKAGGPPGELFF
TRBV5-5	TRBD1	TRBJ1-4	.	TGTGCCAGCAGCTTTAGAGGGGGCGAGGGTGAAAAACTGTTTTTT	CASSFRGGEGEKLFF
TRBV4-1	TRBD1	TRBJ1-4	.	TGCGCCAGCAGCCGGTTACAGGGGTCTAATGAAAAACTGTTTTTT	CASSRLQGSNEKLFF
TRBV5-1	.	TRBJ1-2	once	TGCGCCAGCAGCTTGTACACGGGGGCGGATGGCTACACCTTC	CASSLYTGADGYTF
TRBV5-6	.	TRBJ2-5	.	TGTGCCAGCAGCTCGGATCTACCAGAGACCCAGTACTTC	CASSSDLPETQYF
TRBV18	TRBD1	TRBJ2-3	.	TGTGCCAGCTCACCGAGGACAGGGAGCACAGATACGCAGTATTTT	CASSPRTGSTDTQYF
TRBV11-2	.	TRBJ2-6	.	TGTGCCAGCCGAGCTTCCTTTCAGGGGAGGGCCAACGTCCTGACTTTC	CASRASFQGRANVLTF
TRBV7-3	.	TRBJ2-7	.	TGTGCCAGCAGCCGATCGGCGGGGAGCTCCTACGAGCAGTACTTC	CASSRSAGSSYEQYF
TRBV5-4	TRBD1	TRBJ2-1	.	TGTGCCAGCAGCTTGGACAGGGGTCGGAACAATGAGCAGTTCTTC	CASSLDRGRNNEQFF
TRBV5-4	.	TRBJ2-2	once	TGTGCCAGCAGCTTTTTTAAGGACGGGGAGCTGTTTTTT	CASSFFKDGELFF
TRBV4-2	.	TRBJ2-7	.	TGTGCCAGCAGCCAAGACGACCTCCGACAGGCACGATACGAGCAGTACTTC	CASSQDDLRQARYEQYF
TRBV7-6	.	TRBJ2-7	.	TGTGCCAGCAGCTTAGCTGCAGGGGAGAGAGAGCAGTACTTC	CASSLAAGEREQYF
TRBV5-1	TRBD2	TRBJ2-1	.	TGCGCCAGCAGCGCGGCGGGGGGGCCCAATGAGCAGTTCTTC	CASSAAGGPNEQFF
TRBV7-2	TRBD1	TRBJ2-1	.	TGTGCCAGCAGCCGAAGACAGGGCTTATCCTACAATGAGCAGTTCTTC	CASSRRQGLSYNEQFF
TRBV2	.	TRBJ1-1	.	TGTGCCAGCATTAAACCCGGGGTCCCTGAAGCTTTCTTT	CASIKPGVPEAFF
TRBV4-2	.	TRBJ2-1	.	TGTGCCAGCAGCTCAAATCCCCGGCAGCAGGACGAGCAGTTCTTC	CASSSNPRQQDEQFF
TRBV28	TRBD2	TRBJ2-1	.	TGTGCCAGCAGTTTAAACGGGACTAGCGGGAGTCGGAATGAGCAGTTCTTC	CASSLNGTSGSRNEQFF
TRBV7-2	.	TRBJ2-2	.	TGTGCCAGCAGCTTAGCCGGTGCGAACACCGGGGAGCTGTTTTTT	CASSLAGANTGELFF
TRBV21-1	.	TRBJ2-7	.	TGTGCCAGCAGCAACAGGCTAGCGGGATCCTACGAGCAGTACTTC	CASSNRLAGSYEQYF
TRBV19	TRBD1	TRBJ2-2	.	TGTGCCAGTAGGGACAGGGGGTTAGGCGGGGAGCTGTTTTTT	CASRDRGLGGELFF
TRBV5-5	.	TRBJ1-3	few	TGTGCCAGCAGCGGCGGGGGAAGCTCTGGAAACACCATATATTTT	CASSGGGSSGNTIYF
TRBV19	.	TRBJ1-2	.	TGTGCCAGTAGTATAGTATGGGCCCCGGAGGGCTACACCTTC	CASSIVWAPEGYTF
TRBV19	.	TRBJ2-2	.	TGTGCCAGTAGGCGAGAGTCCGCGAACACCGGGGAGCTGTTTTTT	CASRRESANTGELFF
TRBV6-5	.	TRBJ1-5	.	TGTGCCAGCAGTTACTCCAGGGGCTCGGGTCAGCCCCAGCATTTT	CASSYSRGSGQPQHF
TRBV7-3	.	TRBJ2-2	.	TGTGCCAGCAGCTCAGGACAATTGCTCACCGGGGAGCTGTTTTTT	CASSSGQLLTGELFF
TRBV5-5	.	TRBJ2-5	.	TGTGCCAGCAGCCCGGCCCCTATGGCCCAGTACTTC	CASSPAPMAQYF
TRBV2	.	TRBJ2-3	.	TGTGCCAGCAGTGCCCAACGCACAGATACGCAGTATTTT	CASSAQRTDTQYF
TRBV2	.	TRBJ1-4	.	TGTGCCAGCAATGGAGGCAGGGGTCGAGTTGCAACTAATGAAAAACTGTTTTTT	CASNGGRGRVATNEKLFF
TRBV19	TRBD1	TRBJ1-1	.	TGTGCCAGTAGTATCCGGACAGGGACAGGGGCTGAAGCTTTCTTT	CASSIRTGTGAEAFF
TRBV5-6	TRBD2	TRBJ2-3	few	TGTGCCAGCAGCTGGACTAGCCTCAGCACAGATACGCAGTATTTT	CASSWTSLSTDTQYF
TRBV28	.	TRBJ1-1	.	TGTGCCAGCAGTTTGGCGAGTAGGAACACTGAAGCTTTCTTT	CASSLASRNTEAFF
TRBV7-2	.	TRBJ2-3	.	TGTGCCAGCAGCTTAGCGAGGGATACGCAGTATTTT	CASSLARDTQYF
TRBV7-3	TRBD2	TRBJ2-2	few	TGTGCCAGCAGCCCGACTAGCGGGAACACCGGGGAGCTGTTTTTT	CASSPTSGNTGELFF
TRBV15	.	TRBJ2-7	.	TGTGCCACCAGCAGAGATTCTCAGGGTTTCTACGAGCAGTACTTC	CATSRDSQGFYEQYF
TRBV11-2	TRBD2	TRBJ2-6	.	TGTGCCAGCAGCAAACCGGGACTAGCGGCTGGGGCCAACGTCCTGACTTTC	CASSKPGLAAGANVLTF